This TCR beta chain was retrieved from a study of T cell clonality in common variable immunodeficiency. Study results and caveats: What drives increased CVID clonality needs T cell subpopulation sequencing. In common variable immunodeficiency, TCR beta chains reportedly carried fewer deletions and N-nucleotide insertions.

This clone was detected ten times or more. The antigen is undetermined. The read ends 3 residues early relative to the CDR3; the germline J gene fills the gap. Sequencing input was equivalent genomic DNA from CVID and controls. The repertoire was sequenced with immunoSEQ multiplex PCR; TCRdb's copy has only in-frame clones and lacks some. The sample yields 40,000 to 50,000 clones, without any singletons. Trimming pared 2 bases from V and 0 bases from J, leaving 14 bases between. This CDR3 spans 17 amino acids. The germline gives CDR1 PRHDT, CDR2 FYEKMQ (reference sequence). Caucasian heritage predominated among both patients and controls.

The sequenced material came from peripheral blood mononuclear cells. The sequence was obtained from a person aged 18-70 years in good health. The V and J genes are TRBV13 and TRBJ1-3; possible D gene TRBD1, 5 bases. The CDR3 is CASSLSRGLNSGNTIYF. Incomplete CDR3 DNA: TGTGCCAGCAGCTTATCGCGGGGGTTAAACTCTGGAAACACC.